This TCR beta chain was sequenced during a study of blood T cell repertoires in COVID-19. At the level of the study: Whether acute or convalescent, the COVID-19 samples came from the United States, Italy and Spain. Sources were T cells, B-cell-depleted T cells, or PBMCs; the material itself was cDNA or gDNA.

The CDR3 spans 15 residues. CDR1 and CDR2 (germline): LGHNT, FRNRAP. V lost 2 bases and J lost 5; bases outside the gene matches: 6. Produced via immunoSEQ multiplex PCR; TCRdb's table is partial and in-frame only. The sample holds some 250,000 clones, roughly 86% seen once. The sequencing sample was made of peripheral blood. The TCR originated in a human donor in a cohort sampled during active COVID-19. The chain combines TRBV12-5 with TRBJ2-7, with 10 bases fitting TRBD1. The CDR3 protein is CASGLYRQGANEQYF. The CDR3 DNA sequence: TGTGCTAGTGGTTTGTATCGACAGGGGGCGAACGAGCAGTACTTC. Complete variable domain (other parts from reference TRBV12-5 and TRBJ2-7): DARVTQTPRHKVTEMGQEVTMRCQPILGHNTVFWYRQTMMQGLELLAYFRNRAPLDDSGMPKDRFSAEMPDATLATLKIQPSEPRDSAVYFCASGLYRQGANEQYFGPGTRLTVT.